Listed below are T cell receptor beta chains from one sample, sequenced in a study of CD8 T cells in ankylosing spondylitis. TCRdb reprocessed the 5' RACE reads with MiXCR, giving one entry per CDR3 protein. The sample holds approximately 210,000 distinct CDR3 sequences, 13% seen once. The sequenced material came from blood, either unsorted or a sorted T cell fraction (not recorded which). The origin of the receptors is a male donor with ankylosing spondylitis or in good health (not recorded which). Each CDR3 is given with its conserved first and last residue. The D gene is left open where the match is weak. Size tells how often a clone was seen (once, few, many) or the class of an expanded clone, and some rows leave it out.

V: TRBV29-1; size: -; D: -; J: TRBJ2-3; CDR3: CSVEELTGKQADTQYF
V: TRBV3-1; size: few; D: TRBD1; J: TRBJ2-7; CDR3: CASSQIGQGAHEQYF
V: TRBV5-1; size: many; D: -; J: TRBJ2-4; CDR3: CASRRAEGSVIQYF
V: TRBV12-3/TRBV12-4; size: -; D: -; J: TRBJ2-7; CDR3: CASSYDSARYEQYF
V: TRBV5-1; size: -; D: TRBD1; J: TRBJ2-7; CDR3: CASSMTGAYEQYF
V: TRBV6-6; size: -; D: -; J: TRBJ1-1; CDR3: CASSLGFGGEAFF
V: TRBV12-3/TRBV12-4; size: -; D: -; J: TRBJ2-3; CDR3: CASSSARYTDTQYF
V: TRBV12-3/TRBV12-4; size: few; D: TRBD1; J: TRBJ1-1; CDR3: CASTQTGAEAFF
V: TRBV7-9; size: -; D: TRBD1; J: TRBJ2-2; CDR3: CASSFSGGPPGELFF
V: TRBV7-6; size: few; D: -; J: TRBJ2-1; CDR3: CASSARVDSYNEQFF
V: TRBV7-6; size: many; D: -; J: TRBJ2-1; CDR3: CASSLSDEQFF
V: TRBV6-5; size: -; D: -; J: TRBJ1-1; CDR3: CASSYSPQEGTEAFF
V: TRBV3-1; size: -; D: -; J: TRBJ2-7; CDR3: CASGPRRDGLGGEQYF
V: TRBV15; size: many; D: -; J: TRBJ2-7; CDR3: CATSSGTGGLRLEQYF
V: TRBV27; size: -; D: -; J: TRBJ1-5; CDR3: CASSLIAHQPQHF